The 30 T cell receptor beta chains below come from one sample, sequenced in a study of Graves' ophthalmopathy and Graves' hyperthyroidism. The authors amplified TCR beta CDR3 regions from RNA transcripts. The library came from an HTBI-primed first-round RT-PCR and a second-round multiplex PCR. TCRdb re-derived calls from the multiplex PCR reads in MiXCR, one entry per CDR3 protein. The table lists 650,000 to 800,000 distinct CDR3 sequences, roughly 41% of them singletons. Sequencing was performed on peripheral blood. These receptors were obtained from an adult man with Graves' ophthalmopathy.

The chain couples TRBV19 to TRBJ1-2; the match to TRBD1 covers 10 bases. This CDR3 contains 16 residues. CDR1 and CDR2 from the germline V gene are LNHDA and SQIVND (reference sequence). Germline trimming cut 7 bases from V and 7 bases from J; bases unmatched to any gene: 15. CDR3 nucleotide sequence: TGTGCCAGTAACAACCCCCCCGGGACAGGGGTGTTTGGCTACACCTTC. Translation gives CASNNPPGTGVFGYTF.

The sample holds a few counts of this clonotype. The chain carries TRBV19 and TRBJ2-5; the match to TRBD2 covers 7 bases. Germline CDR1 and CDR2: LNHDA and SQIVND (reference sequence). The CDR3 spans 14 residues. Trimming cost V 5 bases and J 5 bases; bases outside gene matches: 8. CDR3 in DNA: TGTGCCAGTAGTCGTATGGGGGGGTCGGAGACCCAGTACTTC. This translates into CASSRMGGSETQYF.

For this clonotype: This may arise from a read error, as a much more abundant clone is one base away. CDR3 loop: CASSKEFEFGVYELYF. The CDR3 coding sequence is TGTGCCAGCAGCAAAGAGTTCGAGTTTGGGGTCTACGAGCTGTACTTC. This chain links TRBV9 with TRBJ2-7; D not resolved. This CDR3 contains 16 residues. Germline CDR1 is SGDLS and CDR2 is YYNGEE.

The chain uses TRBV24-1 and TRBJ2-3; 7 bases are shared with TRBD2. The CDR3 spans 11 residues. The germline V gene has CDR1 KGHDR and CDR2 SFDVKD. V shed 9 bases, J shed 5 bases, and the junction held 1 base outside the gene matches. CDR3 DNA sequence: TGTGCCACCGGGAGGGGAGATACGCAGTATTTT. The encoded protein is CATGRGDTQYF.

This clonotype was observed many times. This chain connects TRBV12-3 or TRBV12-4 to TRBJ2-7, with a weak D call TRBD1 (5 bases). The CDR3 sequence is 13 residues long. The V gene lost 3 bases and the J gene lost 5 bases, with 11 bases spanning the gap. The CDR3 sequence: CASSFRRANEQYF. Written as DNA, the CDR3 is TGTGCCAGCAGTTTCCGCAGGGCCAACGAGCAGTACTTC.

The CDR3: CASSSGLKETQYF. In DNA form, the CDR3 reads TGTGCCAGTAGTTCCGGACTAAAAGAGACCCAGTACTTC. J is TRBJ2-5 and V is TRBV19, with D possibly TRBD2 on 6 matching bases. Per the germline V gene, CDR1 is LNHDA and CDR2 is SQIVND (reference sequence). Between the trimmed V and J ends, which lost 5 bases and 3 bases, there was a span of 10 bases. This CDR3 spans 13 amino acids. The variable domain in full, completed from reference TRBV19 and TRBJ2-5, reads DGGITQSPKYLFRKEGQNVTLSCEQNLNHDAMYWYRQDPGQGLRLIYYSQIVNDFQKGDIAEGYSVSREKKESFPLTVTSAQKNPTAFYLCASSSGLKETQYFGPGTRLLVL.

In this sample, this clonotype turned up many times. The chain couples TRBV7-9 to TRBJ1-1; D may be TRBD1 (5 bases). The CDR3 is made up of 13 amino acids. Germline V gene data show CDR1 as SEHNR and CDR2 as FQNEAQ (reference sequence). The ends were cut back, 6 bases at V and 4 bases at J, with 12 bases in the middle. CDR3 nucleotide sequence: TGTGCCAGCAGGCCGGACATGACCACTGAAGCTTTCTTT. Translated: CASRPDMTTEAFF.

The sample holds many counts of this clonotype. The J gene is TRBJ2-7, the V gene TRBV7-3; TRBD2 aligns across 7 bases. With V trimmed by 5 bases and J by 1 base, 8 bases remained unmatched. The CDR3 is made up of 15 amino acids. Germline CDR1 reads SGHTA; CDR2 reads FQGTGA. The chain's CDR3 is CASSPMGGNSYEQYF. The CDR3 DNA reads TGTGCCAGCAGCCCCATGGGGGGGAATTCCTACGAGCAGTACTTC. The full variable domain, with the rest looked up from reference TRBV7-3 and TRBJ2-7, is GAGVSQTPSNKVTEKGKYVELRCDPISGHTALYWYRQSLGQGPEFLIYFQGTGAADDSGLPNDRFFAVRPEGSVSTLKIQRTERGDSAVYLCASSPMGGNSYEQYFGPGTRLTVT.

This clonotype has a count of ten or more. This sequence joins TRBV11-2 and TRBJ1-1; possible D gene TRBD1, 6 bases. Looked up from germline, CDR1 is SGHAT and CDR2 is FQNNGV. The CDR3 has 13 residues. V lost 3 bases to trimming and J lost 6 bases, with 11 bases between them. The CDR3 DNA reads TGTGCCAGCAGCTTTTGGTCAGGGGCTGAAGCTTTCTTT. Amino acid sequence: CASSFWSGAEAFF.

The V and J genes are TRBV29-1 and TRBJ2-5; 9 bases line up with TRBD2. The CDR3 has 17 amino acids. The V segment lost 3 bases and the J segment 1 base; nucleotides outside the gene matches: 12. Germline V gene sequence: CDR1 SQVTM, CDR2 ANQGSEA. The CDR3 here is CSVDGSGGREGQETQYF. The CDR3 DNA follows: TGCAGCGTTGATGGAAGCGGAGGGCGGGAGGGCCAAGAGACCCAGTACTTC. Together with reference TRBV29-1 and TRBJ2-5, the CDR3 gives the full variable domain: SAVISQKPSRDICQRGTSLTIQCQVDSQVTMMFWYRQQPGQSLTLIATANQGSEATYESGFVIDKFPISRPNLTFSTLTVSNMSPEDSSIYLCSVDGSGGREGQETQYFGPGTRLLVL.

This clonotype was observed at least ten times. The chain is built from TRBV7-9 and TRBJ2-5, with 10 bases that match TRBD2. The CDR3 runs to 15 residues. The V gene end was trimmed by 6 bases and the J gene end by 1 base; junction bases not matched to a gene: 5. Germline V CDR1 and CDR2: SEHNR, FQNEAQ (reference sequence). CDR3 protein: CASRGGTSVQETQYF. The CDR3 nucleotides read TGTGCCAGCAGAGGCGGGACTAGCGTCCAAGAGACCCAGTACTTC.

This clonotype was counted at least ten times. The V call is TRBV7-9, the J call TRBJ1-1; 7 bases agree with TRBD1. Germline values: CDR1 SEHNR, CDR2 FQNEAQ (reference sequence). With V trimmed by 5 bases and J by 9 bases, 12 bases remained unmatched. This CDR3 region has 14 residues. DNA of the CDR3: TGTGCCAGCAGCACCAGGACAGGAGATCGAAAAGCTTTCTTT. Amino acids: CASSTRTGDRKAFF.

V gene TRBV7-9 combines with J gene TRBJ1-4, with D perhaps TRBD1 (5 bases). Trimming removed 1 base from V and 8 bases from J, with 11 bases in between. The CDR3 runs to 14 residues. Germline-derived CDR1 and CDR2 are SEHNR and FQNEAQ (reference sequence). DNA for the CDR3: TGTGCCAGCAGCTTAGTAGGGGCTGGGGAAAAACTGTTTTTT. This translates into CASSLVGAGEKLFF.

This chain uses TRBV20-1 with TRBJ1-2; D not certain. The CDR3 totals 12 residues. Germline V gene sequence: CDR1 DFQATT, CDR2 SNEGSKA (reference sequence). Trimming stripped 0 bases from V and 4 bases from J, with 6 bases between. CDR3 in DNA: TGCAGTGCTAGAGATGGGAGCTATGGCTACACCTTC. Its protein product is CSARDGSYGYTF.

This clonotype was seen repeatedly, ten times or more. V is TRBV12-3 or TRBV12-4 and J is TRBJ2-2, with D tentatively TRBD1 (5 bases). The V end lost 6 bases, the J end lost 7 bases, and 9 bases lay between the germline ends. This CDR3 region has 12 residues. CDR3 residues: CASRPGNGELFF. CDR3 DNA sequence: TGTGCCAGCAGGCCAGGGAACGGGGAGCTGTTTTTT.

The genes are TRBV7-2 and TRBJ2-2; tentatively, D is TRBD1 (5 bases). The CDR3 contains 13 residues. Germline V gene data show CDR1 as SGHTA and CDR2 as FQGNSA. The ends were cut back, 3 bases at V and 6 bases at J, with 8 bases in the middle. The CDR3 region is CASSFRVAGELFF. CDR3 in DNA: TGTGCCAGCAGCTTCAGGGTCGCCGGGGAGCTGTTTTTT.

Turning to this clonotype: This may stem from a read error, because a much larger clone lies one nucleotide away. This chain uses TRBV7-9 with TRBJ2-5, with D unclear. The CDR3 is 13 amino acids. Germline V gives CDR1 SEHNR, CDR2 FQNEAQ (reference sequence). Between the trimmed V and J ends, which lost 5 bases and 5 bases, there was a span of 12 bases. Here the CDR3 reads CASSKVDGETQYF. The CDR3 nucleotides are TGTGCCAGCAGCAAGGTTGATGGTGAGACCCAGTACTTC.

J is TRBJ1-2 and V is TRBV27, with 11 nucleotides matching TRBD1. This CDR3 is built from 16 residues. Germline trimming cut 4 bases from V and 3 bases from J; bases unmatched to any gene: 7. The germline CDR1 and CDR2 sequences are MNHEY and SMNVEV (reference sequence). CDR3 DNA: TGTGCCAGCAGTTCTAAAGGGACAGGGGGATACTATGGCTACACCTTC. It is translated as CASSSKGTGGYYGYTF.

In this sample, this clonotype turned up many times. The V gene is TRBV24-1, the J gene TRBJ2-7; 11 bases line up with TRBD2. V shed 3 bases and J 7 bases; nucleotides not matched to a gene: 7. The germline gives CDR1 KGHDR, CDR2 SFDVKD. This CDR3 has 15 residues. CDR3 protein: CATSDDGTSGREQYF. The CDR3 DNA is TGTGCCACCAGTGATGACGGGACTAGCGGACGAGAGCAGTACTTC.

This clonotype was recorded once. This may come from a read error, since a much larger clone is one base off. V gene TRBV12-3 or TRBV12-4 combines with J gene TRBJ2-2; 7 bases agree with TRBD2. The CDR3 is made up of 15 amino acids. V was clipped by 6 bases and J by 5 bases; unmatched bases: 9. CDR3 loop: CASSSIGAGTGELFF. In nucleotides, the CDR3 is TGTGCCAGCAGCTCCATCGGAGCGGGGACCGGGGAGCTGTTTTTT.

The chain combines TRBV29-1 with TRBJ2-5; TRBD1 aligns across 7 bases. CDR1 and CDR2 (germline): SQVTM, ANQGSEA. After removal of 7 bases from V and 4 bases from J, the junction contained 9 bases not matched to a gene. The CDR3 sequence is 13 residues long. The CDR3 DNA reads TGCAGCGCCGAGGGGGCAGGAGCAGAGACCCAGTACTTC. Translated: CSAEGAGAETQYF.

The chain links TRBV2 to TRBJ2-5, with TRBD2 matching 8 bases. The V segment lost 4 bases and the J segment 4 bases; nucleotides outside the gene matches: 5. Germline CDR1 SNHLY, CDR2 FYNNEI. The CDR3 runs to 14 residues. CDR3 loop: CASSGGLVRETQYF. CDR3 bases: TGTGCCAGCAGTGGGGGACTAGTCCGAGAGACCCAGTACTTC.

The sample holds a few counts of this clonotype. This chain uses TRBV27 with TRBJ1-1; D ambiguous. This CDR3 comprises 14 residues. Germline V gives CDR1 MNHEY, CDR2 SMNVEV (reference sequence). The V and J ends lost 4 bases and 3 bases respectively, with 12 bases between them. The CDR3: CASSYYARDTEAFF. In DNA form, the CDR3 reads TGTGCCAGCAGTTACTACGCCCGGGACACTGAAGCTTTCTTT.

This clonotype was picked up many times. This chain uses TRBV7-9 with TRBJ2-5; D unclear. This CDR3 contains 13 residues. Germline V gene data show CDR1 as SEHNR and CDR2 as FQNEAQ (reference sequence). V was shortened by 3 bases and J by 5 bases, with 10 bases between the two germline ends. This chain's CDR3 is CASSLSTYETQYF. DNA for the CDR3: TGTGCCAGCAGCTTGTCGACATACGAGACCCAGTACTTC.

This clonotype was picked up a small number of times. The chain carries TRBV5-1 and TRBJ1-2, with 7 bases fitting TRBD1. CDR3 length: 16 amino acids. Unmatched junction bases numbered 11, after V lost 0 bases and J lost 6 bases. The V gene's germline CDR1 is SGHRS and CDR2 YFSETQ. CDR3 loop: CASSLVYVRGYHGYTF. In DNA, the CDR3 is TGCGCCAGCAGCTTGGTATACGTCAGGGGGTATCATGGCTACACCTTC.

This clonotype has at least ten counts. The chain couples TRBV7-9 to TRBJ2-5, with D perhaps TRBD2 (6 bases). Germline loops: CDR1 SEHNR, CDR2 FQNEAQ (reference sequence). With 2 bases removed from V and 1 base from J, the gap between germline ends came to 8 bases. The CDR3 is made up of 14 amino acids. The CDR3 sequence: CASSLLGGQETQYF. The CDR3 DNA follows: TGTGCCAGCAGCTTACTCGGGGGCCAAGAGACCCAGTACTTC.

The gene calls are TRBV10-3 and TRBJ2-5; 12 nucleotides agree with TRBD1. Germline CDR1 ENHRY, CDR2 SYGVKD. There are 16 residues in the CDR3. V dropped 3 bases and J dropped 5; count of bases not matched to a gene: 7. The CDR3 DNA reads TGTGCCATCAGTGACGGCGGGACAGGGGGCATGGAGACCCAGTACTTC. It specifies CAISDGGTGGMETQYF.

The rearrangement joins TRBV19 to TRBJ1-2; D gene ambiguous. This CDR3 has 14 amino acids. Germline lookup yields CDR1 LNHDA and CDR2 SQIVND (reference sequence). V gave up 1 base and J gave up 2 bases, with 8 bases separating them. CDR3 coding DNA: TGTGCCAGTAGTATAGGGGGAGGGAACTATGGCTACACCTTC. It codes for CASSIGGGNYGYTF.

This clonotype came up a few times. The chain carries TRBV2 and TRBJ2-3, with a weak D call TRBD2 (6 bases). The germline CDR1 and CDR2 sequences are SNHLY and FYNNEI. The CDR3 is made up of 14 amino acids. V was pared by 4 bases and J by 0 bases, with 8 bases between. The CDR3 nucleotides are TGTGCCAGCAGTGCCGCGGGGAGCACAGATACGCAGTATTTT. It is translated as CASSAAGSTDTQYF.

With respect to this clonotype: The junction departs from germline at one end; a sequencing error may be responsible. The chain couples TRBV7-9 to TRBJ1-5, with TRBD1 as a possible D gene (5 bases). CDR3 length equals 18 residues. From germline, CDR1 is SEHNR and CDR2 FQNEAQ (reference sequence). The CDR3 sequence: CASILGGDGPLGNQPQHF. In DNA form, the CDR3 reads TGTGCCAGCATCTTAGGAGGGGATGGACCCCTGGGCAATCAGCCCCAGCATTTC.